The clone carrying this TCR beta chain has ten or more counts. The target antigen is unknown. These data originate in a study of regulatory T cells in long-lasting Graves disease. Findings of the study overall: Persistent patients shared 2,741 public clonotypes among themselves. Newly diagnosed patients shared fewer, at some 970. Persistent Graves' cases showed lower TCR diversity than newly diagnosed cases.

Germline CDR1 and CDR2: SGHAT and FQNNGV. This CDR3 spans 13 amino acids. The V gene lost 0 bases and the J gene lost 12 bases, with 12 bases spanning the gap. Both iRepertoire HTBI primers and Arm-PCR of CDR3 regions were used to build the TCR beta libraries. Each CDR3 protein gets one entry after TCRdb re-called the multiplex PCR reads with MiXCR. The sample records under 450,000 distinct CDR3 sequences, 15% to 20% being singletons. Indicated time point: newly diagnosed GD, antithyroid drugs for less than 3 months. RNA isolated from PBMCs was used to make the TCR library. These data were also reused for a study on T cells in Graves' hyperthyroidism and ophthalmopathy. From that study: Carried out on the TCR CDR3, a first-round RT-PCR used the HTBI primer set. Most expanded thyroid clonotypes above 0.001 also appeared in blood.

Here the sequenced sample was peripheral blood mononuclear cells (PBMCs), taken at new diagnosis, from a patient treated with antithyroid drugs. The source is a woman between 18 and 29 years old with Graves disease. This rearrangement joins TRBV11-2 to TRBJ2-1; TRBD1 is a possible D gene (5 bases). The DNA for the CDR3 is TGTGCCAGCAGCTTAGATCTAGATCAGGGGCAGTTCTTC. Its protein product is CASSLDLDQGQFF.